Included here is one T cell receptor beta chain sequence, with context. This CDR3 contains 15 residues. The germline V gene encodes CDR1 SNHLY and CDR2 FYNNEI. Between the trimmed V and J ends, which lost 7 bases and 3 bases, there was a span of 19 bases. Time point given: recipient sample about 28 days before transplant, after cytoreduction. Recipients were bled about 28 days pretransplant and at posttransplant days 30, 100, 180. This table comes from immunoSEQ multiplex PCR, and its TCRdb copy is limited to in-frame clones, with some not included. The data show about 29,000 clones, with 60% to 85% seen just once and under 7% held by the top ten. This entry is derived from a study of T cell clonotyping in hematopoietic cell transplantation.

This TCR derives from a woman in her 30s with chronic myeloid leukemia. Some clones in this sample may be carry-over from other donors' samples. The chain couples TRBV2 to TRBJ2-7, with D perhaps TRBD1 (6 bases). Sample: peripheral blood mononuclear cells, taken before stem cell transplant. CDR3 residues: CASKSFGTSNYEQYF. In DNA form, the CDR3 reads TGTGCCAGCAAATCGTTCGGGACAAGTAACTACGAGCAGTACTTC.